The clone carrying this TCR beta chain was seen only once. This record belongs to a study of T cells in tumors after PD-1 blockade. About the study: Patients had no prior checkpoint blockade, systemic immunosuppressants, or anti-cancer therapy within 4 weeks. A subset received ongoing vismodegib 150 mg daily alongside anti-PD-1 therapy. Peripheral blood samples averaged around 40,000 unique clonotypes and about 120,000 templates.

The V gene end was trimmed by 1 base and the J gene end by 11 bases; junction bases not matched to a gene: 2. This CDR3 spans 11 amino acids. Tumor or blood genomic DNA was sequenced, with inputs of 616 ng to 6,004 ng. The data were produced by immunoSEQ multiplex PCR, yet TCRdb's version contains in-frame clones alone and is incomplete. The repertoire consists of 54,000 or so clones, with around 80% occurring once and the leading ten covering roughly 12%. This chain connects TRBV12-3 or TRBV12-4 to TRBJ2-7, with TRBD1 matching 7 bases. The receptor was derived from a human donor with basal cell carcinoma. Sample: PBMCs, taken before anti-PD-1 treatment. DNA for the CDR3: TGTGCCAGCAGTTTAGGGGACAGAAAGTACTTC. Protein product: CASSLGDRKYF.